In this sample, the clone carrying this T cell receptor (beta chain) turned up a few times. V lost 4 bases, J lost 0 bases, and 7 bases lay in between. Germline values: CDR1 SGHTA, CDR2 FQGNSA. The CDR3 has 13 residues. The data are from a study of blood T cells in healthy people across ages. Together with a sample-barcoded 5' primer, a J-beta primer mix was included in a second PCR lasting about 6 to 12 cycles. TCRdb used MiXCR to reprocess the 5' RACE reads, holding one entry per CDR3 protein. This table holds 550,000 to 700,000 distinct CDR3 sequences, 27% found once. The specimen sequenced was blood. The sequence came from a woman between 65 and 79 years old in good health. V gene TRBV7-2 combines with J gene TRBJ2-7; D is undetermined. CDR3 sequence reads: CASSSKSSYEQYF. Here the CDR3 DNA reads TGTGCCAGCAGCTCCAAAAGCTCCTACGAGCAGTACTTC.